The T cell receptor (beta chain) under discussion was sequenced for a study of blood T cell repertoires in COVID-19. Study context: The study drew acute and convalescent COVID-19 samples from the United States, Italy and Spain.

Trimming pared 5 bases from V and 10 bases from J, leaving 24 bases between. Per germline, CDR1 SGHAT and CDR2 FQDESV (reference sequence). The CDR3 is 16 residues long. The assay was immunoSEQ multiplex PCR, and TCRdb's table has in-frame clones only and misses some. This sample yields under 110,000 clones, of which approximately 80% are seen a single time; 14% belongs to the top ten. Sequenced sample: peripheral blood. This sequence joins TRBV11-1 and TRBJ2-1; possibly TRBD2 for D (5 bases). The TCR was taken from a woman in her sixties with acute or convalescent COVID-19. Here the CDR3 DNA reads TGTGCCAGCAGCCCAGGAGGCGCCTTACTTGTCGAGGAGCAGTTCTTC. As protein: CASSPGGALLVEEQFF.